Listed below are T cell receptor beta chains from one sample, sequenced in a study of early T cells in non-severe SARS-CoV-2 infection. Each CDR3 protein gets one entry after TCRdb re-called the 5' RACE reads with MiXCR. The table shows 35,000 to 55,000 distinct CDR3 sequences, with around 10% occurring only once. The material sequenced was whole blood. Receptors were obtained from an adult who was a healthcare worker with PCR-confirmed SARS-CoV-2 infection or an uninfected control (not recorded which). Each CDR3 is given with its conserved first and last residue. A D gene is named only where the DNA matches it firmly. For some rows the clone size is stated as once, few or many, or as a class when expanded; others skip it.

D gene: -; clone size: few; V gene: TRBV3-1; J gene: TRBJ2-3; CDR3 protein: CASSLVDTQYF; CDR3 DNA: TGTGCCAGCAGCCTCGTCGATACGCAGTATTTT
D gene: TRBD1; clone size: many; V gene: TRBV4-1; J gene: TRBJ1-1; CDR3 protein: CASSQDKGTGGSTEAFF; CDR3 DNA: TGCGCCAGCAGCCAAGATAAGGGGACAGGGGGTAGCACTGAAGCTTTCTTT
D gene: TRBD2; clone size: many; V gene: TRBV14; J gene: TRBJ2-7; CDR3 protein: CASSRLLAANEQYF; CDR3 DNA: TGTGCCAGCAGCCGTCTGCTAGCGGCAAACGAGCAGTACTTC
D gene: TRBD2; clone size: -; V gene: TRBV12-5; J gene: TRBJ2-2; CDR3 protein: CASGLVPVAGRGELFF; CDR3 DNA: TGTGCTAGTGGTTTGGTACCCGTAGCGGGAAGGGGGGAGCTGTTTTTT
D gene: -; clone size: -; V gene: TRBV3-1; J gene: TRBJ1-6; CDR3 protein: CASSQEGGWRGSLHF; CDR3 DNA: TGTGCCAGCAGCCAAGAAGGGGGATGGAGGGGATCCCTCCACTTT
D gene: -; clone size: -; V gene: TRBV12-3/TRBV12-4; J gene: TRBJ2-7; CDR3 protein: CASSLAQGRDILAPLYEQYF; CDR3 DNA: TGTGCCAGCAGTTTAGCCCAAGGGAGGGACATCTTAGCCCCGCTCTACGAGCAGTACTTC
D gene: TRBD1; clone size: many; V gene: TRBV12-3/TRBV12-4; J gene: TRBJ1-4; CDR3 protein: CASRQGRFEKLFF; CDR3 DNA: TGTGCCAGTAGACAGGGGAGATTTGAAAAACTGTTTTTT
D gene: TRBD2; clone size: -; V gene: TRBV3-1; J gene: TRBJ2-7; CDR3 protein: CASSYSGESSYEQYF; CDR3 DNA: TGTGCCAGCAGCTACAGCGGGGAAAGCTCCTACGAGCAGTACTTC
D gene: -; clone size: many; V gene: TRBV7-3; J gene: TRBJ2-5; CDR3 protein: CASSRGNTETQYF; CDR3 DNA: TGTGCCAGCAGCCGGGGGAACACAGAGACCCAGTACTTC
D gene: TRBD1; clone size: -; V gene: TRBV4-2; J gene: TRBJ2-7; CDR3 protein: CASSHIRNPGQGF; CDR3 DNA: TGTGCCAGCAGCCATATCAGAAACCCGGGACAGGGATTC
D gene: -; clone size: many; V gene: TRBV28; J gene: TRBJ2-2; CDR3 protein: CASSRGSGSAGELFF; CDR3 DNA: TGTGCCAGCAGCCGAGGATCAGGATCGGCCGGGGAGCTGTTTTTT
D gene: -; clone size: -; V gene: TRBV28; J gene: TRBJ2-1; CDR3 protein: CASSTPQKQFF; CDR3 DNA: TGTGCCAGCAGTACACCACAGAAACAGTTCTTC
D gene: TRBD2; clone size: -; V gene: TRBV4-2; J gene: TRBJ2-1; CDR3 protein: CASSYGLAGVPNEQFF; CDR3 DNA: TGTGCCAGCAGCTACGGACTAGCGGGAGTCCCCAATGAGCAGTTCTTC
D gene: -; clone size: many; V gene: TRBV7-2; J gene: TRBJ2-1; CDR3 protein: CASSYEQPFNEQFF; CDR3 DNA: TGTGCCAGCAGCTACGAACAACCCTTCAATGAGCAGTTCTTC
D gene: TRBD1; clone size: many; V gene: TRBV27; J gene: TRBJ1-5; CDR3 protein: CASSPGGQGSKQPQHF; CDR3 DNA: TGTGCCAGCAGCCCTGGGGGACAGGGGTCGAAGCAGCCCCAGCATTTT
D gene: -; clone size: many; V gene: TRBV7-8; J gene: TRBJ1-2; CDR3 protein: CASSLADQFYGYTF; CDR3 DNA: TGTGCCAGCAGCTTAGCTGACCAATTCTATGGCTACACCTTC
D gene: TRBD1; clone size: many; V gene: TRBV28; J gene: TRBJ2-7; CDR3 protein: CASGTGPYEQYF; CDR3 DNA: TGTGCCTCCGGGACAGGGCCCTACGAGCAGTACTTC
D gene: -; clone size: many; V gene: TRBV7-7; J gene: TRBJ2-5; CDR3 protein: CASSLVPGARETQYF; CDR3 DNA: TGTGCCAGCAGCTTAGTACCTGGGGCCCGGGAGACCCAGTACTTC
D gene: TRBD1; clone size: many; V gene: TRBV29-1; J gene: TRBJ2-3; CDR3 protein: CSVGVGQGRTDTQYF; CDR3 DNA: TGCAGCGTTGGGGTGGGACAGGGACGCACAGATACGCAGTATTTT
D gene: TRBD1; clone size: few; V gene: TRBV7-9; J gene: TRBJ2-1; CDR3 protein: CAVRQGKAYNEQFF; CDR3 DNA: TGTGCCGTACGACAGGGAAAGGCCTACAATGAGCAGTTCTTC
D gene: -; clone size: -; V gene: TRBV6-5; J gene: TRBJ2-3; CDR3 protein: CATTLGDTQYF; CDR3 DNA: TGTGCCACCACCCTAGGAGATACGCAGTATTTT
D gene: -; clone size: -; V gene: TRBV3-1; J gene: TRBJ2-5; CDR3 protein: CASSQDGTPQETQYF; CDR3 DNA: TGTGCCAGCAGCCAAGATGGGACACCTCAAGAGACCCAGTACTTC
D gene: TRBD1; clone size: many; V gene: TRBV10-2; J gene: TRBJ2-3; CDR3 protein: CASRAGGGTGVDTQYF; CDR3 DNA: TGCGCCAGCAGGGCAGGGGGCGGGACTGGTGTAGATACGCAGTATTTT
D gene: -; clone size: -; V gene: TRBV2; J gene: TRBJ2-2; CDR3 protein: CASSEAGFNTGELFF; CDR3 DNA: TGTGCCAGCAGTGAAGCGGGTTTTAACACCGGGGAGCTGTTTTTT
D gene: -; clone size: -; V gene: TRBV20-1; J gene: TRBJ1-2; CDR3 protein: CSAKDSRGFRGYTF; CDR3 DNA: TGCAGTGCTAAGGATAGCAGGGGTTTTCGTGGCTACACCTTC
D gene: TRBD1; clone size: few; V gene: TRBV29-1; J gene: TRBJ2-7; CDR3 protein: CSAAGTGGYEQYF; CDR3 DNA: TGCAGCGCCGCCGGGACAGGGGGCTACGAGCAGTACTTC
D gene: TRBD1; clone size: many; V gene: TRBV29-1; J gene: TRBJ2-7; CDR3 protein: CSVETGTGGYEQYF; CDR3 DNA: TGCAGCGTTGAAACCGGGACAGGGGGCTACGAGCAGTACTTC
D gene: -; clone size: many; V gene: TRBV7-9; J gene: TRBJ2-7; CDR3 protein: CASSPGTRYEQYF; CDR3 DNA: TGTGCCAGCAGTCCCGGGACAAGATACGAGCAGTACTTC
D gene: -; clone size: many; V gene: TRBV7-2; J gene: TRBJ2-3; CDR3 protein: CASRERADTQYF; CDR3 DNA: TGTGCCAGCAGGGAACGGGCAGATACGCAGTATTTT
D gene: TRBD2; clone size: few; V gene: TRBV20-1; J gene: TRBJ2-3; CDR3 protein: CSASLAATDTQYF; CDR3 DNA: TGCAGTGCATCACTAGCGGCTACAGATACGCAGTATTTT
D gene: -; clone size: -; V gene: TRBV12-3/TRBV12-4; J gene: TRBJ2-7; CDR3 protein: CASSLSERAYEQYF; CDR3 DNA: TGTGCCAGCAGTTTATCTGAGCGGGCCTACGAGCAGTACTTC
D gene: -; clone size: many; V gene: TRBV6-5; J gene: TRBJ2-1; CDR3 protein: CASKGVYNEQFF; CDR3 DNA: TGTGCCAGCAAGGGTGTCTACAATGAGCAGTTCTTC
D gene: TRBD1; clone size: many; V gene: TRBV20-1; J gene: TRBJ1-1; CDR3 protein: CSARGVKGAGTEAFF; CDR3 DNA: TGCAGTGCTAGAGGAGTCAAGGGGGCAGGGACTGAAGCTTTCTTT
D gene: -; clone size: many; V gene: TRBV27; J gene: TRBJ2-1; CDR3 protein: CASSSEESHNEQFF; CDR3 DNA: TGTGCCAGCAGTTCCGAGGAATCCCACAATGAGCAGTTCTTC
D gene: TRBD1; clone size: -; V gene: TRBV5-1; J gene: TRBJ1-1; CDR3 protein: CASSQTGDNTEAFF; CDR3 DNA: TGCGCCAGCAGCCAGACAGGGGATAACACTGAAGCTTTCTTT